This TCR beta chain was recovered during a study of T-cell reconstitution after alpha-beta-depleted transplantation in children. This clonotype was counted at least ten times. V gave up 10 bases and J gave up 7 bases, with 20 bases separating them. The CDR3 is made up of 13 amino acids. The germline gives CDR1 MDHEN, CDR2 SYDVKM. Preparation of the TCRbeta library involved a method that used unique molecular identifiers. Each CDR3 protein gets one entry after TCRdb re-called the PCR reads with MiXCR. The sample includes 170,000 or so distinct CDR3 sequences, over 5.5% seen only once; the top ten take around 3%.

The input for sequencing was PBMCs from the stem cell graft donor, taken from the stem cell graft. This clonotype was sampled from a human donor who donated a stem cell graft to a child with Wiskott-Aldrich syndrome. V gene TRBV28 combines with J gene TRBJ2-7, with a tentative D call TRBD1 (6 bases). The CDR3 sequence: CATIQGPKGEQYF. CDR3 coding DNA: TGTGCCACTATACAGGGCCCCAAAGGAGAGCAGTACTTC.